The next 14 T cell receptor beta chains were all read from a single sample in a study of blood T cell repertoires in COVID-19. The method was immunoSEQ multiplex PCR; TCRdb's version includes in-frame clones alone and lacks a portion of them. The table records some 180,000 clones, roughly 76% of them present only once. Sequencing used peripheral blood. These TCRs come from a woman aged 35 to 49 with COVID-19, enrolled during active disease.

This chain uses TRBV6-1 with TRBJ2-7; a weak D match, TRBD1 (5 bases). The CDR3 totals 18 residues. V was trimmed by 3 bases and J by 2 bases, leaving 23 bases between them. Germline V gene sequence: CDR1 MNHNS, CDR2 SASEGT. This CDR3 reads CASSDPSSWGRETYEQYV. The CDR3 nucleotides are TGTGCCAGCAGTGACCCCTCTTCATGGGGCAGGGAAACCTACGAGCAGTACGTC.

The chain links TRBV28 to TRBJ1-2, with a tentative D call TRBD1 (6 bases). V dropped 3 bases and J dropped 4 bases, with 9 bases sitting between them. Germline V gene data show CDR1 as MDHEN and CDR2 as SYDVKM. This CDR3 region has 13 residues. The DNA for the CDR3 is TGTGCCAGCAGTTTCAGGGGTGCCTATGGCTACACCTTC. Its protein product is CASSFRGAYGYTF.

The chain recombines TRBV11-3 with TRBJ2-2; a possible D gene is TRBD2 (5 bases). The CDR3 runs to 11 residues. Germline CDR1 is SGHNT and CDR2 is YENEEA. Trimming cost V 5 bases and J 10 bases, with 8 bases left between them. Here the CDR3 DNA reads TGTGCCAGCAGCCCAGGACTGGAGCTGTTTTTT. Its translation: CASSPGLELFF. Looking up the rest from reference TRBV11-3 and TRBJ2-2 gives the full variable domain: EAGVVQSPRYKIIEKKQPVAFWCNPISGHNTLYWYLQNLGQGPELLIRYENEEAVDDSQLPKDRFSAERLKGVDSTLKIQPAELGDSAVYLCASSPGLELFFGEGSRLTVL.

The chain combines TRBV5-8 with TRBJ1-4; D gene uncertain. Trimming removed 6 bases from V and 9 bases from J, with 12 bases in between. This CDR3 contains 12 residues. Germline V gene lookup returns CDR1 SGHTS and CDR2 YDEGEE. The CDR3 protein is CASTSGSKKLFF. The CDR3 DNA follows: TGTGCCAGCACATCGGGGAGCAAAAAACTGTTTTTT.

The gene calls are TRBV7-9 and TRBJ1-5; D gene unclear. CDR3 length equals 13 residues. Germline V lookup: CDR1 SEHNR, CDR2 FQNEAQ (reference sequence). The V end lost 0 bases, the J end lost 5 bases, and 5 bases lay between the germline ends. CDR3: CASSLAQYQPQHF. The CDR3 nucleotides read TGTGCCAGCAGCTTAGCGCAGTATCAGCCCCAGCATTTT.

The chain is built from TRBV6-1 and TRBJ2-1, with 7 bases lining up with TRBD2. The germline gives CDR1 MNHNS, CDR2 SASEGT. Losses at the gene ends were 1 base for V and 5 bases for J; bases not matched to a gene: 5. There are 15 residues in the CDR3. The CDR3 bases are TGTGCCAGCAGTGAAGAGGGACTACCGAACAATGAGCAGTTCTTC. Protein sequence: CASSEEGLPNNEQFF.

This clone was counted a single time. The chain links TRBV30 to TRBJ1-1; 8 bases align to TRBD1. V was clipped by 4 bases and J by 3 bases; unmatched bases: 4. The CDR3 spans 13 residues. Looked up from germline, CDR1 is GTSNPN and CDR2 is SVGIG (reference sequence). This CDR3 reads CAWNRGYHTEAFF. The CDR3 nucleotides read TGTGCCTGGAACAGGGGGTACCACACTGAAGCTTTCTTT. The complete variable domain, with remaining parts taken from reference TRBV30 and TRBJ1-1, reads SQTIHQWPATLVQPVGSPLSLECTVEGTSNPNLYWYRQAAGRGLQLLFYSVGIGQISSEVPQNLSASRPQDRQFILSSKKLLLSDSGFYLCAWNRGYHTEAFFGQGTRLTVV.

This chain connects TRBV6-5 to TRBJ1-4; TRBD1 is a possible D gene (6 bases). This CDR3 is built from 14 residues. Germline-derived CDR1 and CDR2 are MNHEY and SVGAGI. V gave up 5 bases and J gave up 6 bases, with 13 bases separating them. In DNA form, the CDR3 reads TGTGCCAGCAGTATGGACAGTCCGGATGAAAAACTGTTTTTT. This encodes CASSMDSPDEKLFF.

This clone qualifies as medium-sized. The V gene is TRBV12-3 or TRBV12-4, the J gene TRBJ2-1; D not certain. With 5 bases removed from V and 7 bases from J, the gap between germline ends came to 6 bases. The CDR3 covers 11 residues. The CDR3 loop reads CASSTRNEQFF. In DNA form, the CDR3 reads TGTGCCAGCAGTACAAGAAATGAGCAGTTCTTC.

CDR3 in amino acids: CASSESRGTPEKLFF. The CDR3 DNA reads TGTGCCAGCAGTGAAAGCAGGGGTACCCCTGAAAAACTGTTTTTT. The V gene is TRBV2, the J gene TRBJ1-4; maybe TRBD1 (6 bases). From germline, CDR1 is SNHLY and CDR2 FYNNEI. The CDR3 is made up of 15 amino acids. V gave up 2 bases and J gave up 7 bases, with 14 bases separating them.

The rearrangement uses TRBV19 and TRBJ1-5, with 7 bases identical to TRBD1. From germline, CDR1 is LNHDA and CDR2 SQIVND (reference sequence). V dropped 8 bases and J dropped 4; count of bases not matched to a gene: 2. This CDR3 comprises 12 residues. The CDR3 reads CASEQGNQPQHF. The CDR3 region has the DNA TGTGCCAGTGAACAGGGGAATCAGCCCCAGCATTTT.

This clone has only a few counts. J is TRBJ2-1 and V is TRBV11-2; 11 nucleotides match TRBD2. The CDR3 loop spans 16 amino acids. The germline V gene encodes CDR1 SGHAT and CDR2 FQNNGV. The junction had 9 bases not matched to a gene; V was cut back by 5 bases and J by 6 bases. The CDR3 DNA is TGTGCCAGCAGCACCTATAGCGGGGGGGCGGGCAATGAGCAGTTCTTC. It specifies CASSTYSGGAGNEQFF.

The chain has TRBV19 and TRBJ1-3, with D possibly being TRBD1 (5 bases). The germline V gene encodes CDR1 LNHDA and CDR2 SQIVND (reference sequence). Trimming left V 5 bases short and J 0 bases short, with 14 bases between. The length of the CDR3 is 16 residues. Here the CDR3 DNA reads TGTGCCAGTAGTCCCGCGGGGCACACCTCTGGAAACACCATATATTTT. Protein: CASSPAGHTSGNTIYF.

V usage is TRBV18 and J usage is TRBJ1-2; 9 positions agree with TRBD1. This CDR3 has 17 amino acids. Trimming removed 0 bases from V and 8 bases from J; junction bases left unmatched: 13. Germline V gene lookup returns CDR1 KGHSH and CDR2 LQKENI. CDR3 residues: CASSPPTLGTGRFGYTF. The CDR3 nucleotides read TGTGCCAGCTCACCACCGACCCTTGGGACAGGGAGATTCGGCTACACCTTC.